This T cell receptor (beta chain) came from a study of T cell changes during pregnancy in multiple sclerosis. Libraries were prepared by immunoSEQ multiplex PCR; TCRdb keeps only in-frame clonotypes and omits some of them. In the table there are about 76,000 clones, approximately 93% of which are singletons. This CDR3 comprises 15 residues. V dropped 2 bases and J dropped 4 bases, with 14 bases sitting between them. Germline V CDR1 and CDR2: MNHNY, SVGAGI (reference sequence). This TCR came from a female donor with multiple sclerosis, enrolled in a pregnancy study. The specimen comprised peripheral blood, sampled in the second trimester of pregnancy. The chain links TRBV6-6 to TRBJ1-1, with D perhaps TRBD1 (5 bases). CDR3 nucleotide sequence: TGTGCCAGCAGTTACGGGGGGGGTGGGTCCACTGAAGCTTTCTTT. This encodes CASSYGGGGSTEAFF.